Shown below are 25 T cell receptor beta chains from a single sample sequenced in a study of post-analysis software for immune sequencing data. Each TCR beta cDNA library carried unique molecular identifiers. TCRdb re-derived calls from the PCR reads in MiXCR, one entry per CDR3 protein. The sample lists about 800,000 distinct CDR3 sequences, around 27% seen once, with more than 0.55% in the top ten. Regarding the study as a whole: TRBV segments more frequent in patients than in controls numbered five and included TRBV5-6, TRBV5-1 and TRBV20-1.

No antigens are known for them. Material for sequencing was blood. These TCRs come from a girl between 5 and 17 years old with multiple sclerosis.

This clonotype was picked up a small number of times. The chain is built from TRBV15 and TRBJ1-1; D uncertain. The CDR3 is 14 residues long. Germline CDR1 and CDR2: LNHNV and YYDKDF (reference sequence). The V gene lost 4 bases and the J gene lost 1 base, with 10 bases spanning the gap. The CDR3 region is CATSKEAKNTEAFF. The CDR3 DNA is TGTGCCACCAGCAAAGAGGCAAAGAACACTGAAGCTTTCTTT.

In its sample, this clonotype was seen once. This sequence joins TRBV28 and TRBJ2-3, with D possibly called TRBD1 or TRBD2 (5 bases each). Germline CDR1 reads MDHEN; CDR2 reads SYDVKM. Trimming pared 5 bases from V and 3 bases from J, leaving 15 bases between. The CDR3 totals 15 residues. This chain's CDR3 is CASSDRGEVTDTQYF. The CDR3 nucleotides are TGTGCCAGCAGTGACCGGGGCGAAGTTACAGATACGCAGTATTTT.

The chain couples TRBV5-1 to TRBJ1-5; 12 bases agree with TRBD1. This CDR3 is built from 18 residues. CDR1 and CDR2 (germline): SGHRS, YFSETQ. V lost 3 bases and J lost 2; bases outside the gene matches: 9. The CDR3 sequence: CASSWGVGTGGRNQPQHF. CDR3 in DNA: TGCGCCAGCAGCTGGGGGGTAGGGACAGGGGGCCGCAATCAGCCCCAGCATTTT.

This clonotype was detected a few times. The chain is built from TRBV2 and TRBJ2-7; 7 nucleotides line up with TRBD1. Germline V gene lookup returns CDR1 SNHLY and CDR2 FYNNEI. J gave up 5 bases and V 8 bases, and 3 bases lay outside the gene matches. The CDR3 spans 11 residues. The CDR3 sequence is CASQQGNEQYF. As DNA, the CDR3 is TGTGCCAGCCAACAGGGGAACGAGCAGTACTTC.

This clonotype showed up many times. The chain carries TRBV4-2 and TRBJ2-3, with 7 bases that match TRBD1. J gave up 2 bases and V 2 bases, and 7 bases lay outside the gene matches. The germline V gene encodes CDR1 LGHNA and CDR2 YNFKEQ. The CDR3 is made up of 16 amino acids. Here the CDR3 reads CASSQTGTANTDTQYF. CDR3 sequence (DNA): TGTGCCAGCAGCCAAACTGGGACAGCAAACACAGATACGCAGTATTTT.

This clonotype was counted a few times. The rearrangement links TRBV7-9 to TRBJ2-1; TRBD2 is a possible D gene (5 bases). This CDR3 is 16 amino acids long. V was trimmed by 5 bases and J by 7 bases, leaving 21 bases between them. Germline V gene data show CDR1 as SEHNR and CDR2 as FQNEAQ (reference sequence). The CDR3 loop reads CASSTAGRRPFNEQFF. CDR3 nucleotide sequence: TGTGCCAGCAGCACCGCTGGGAGAAGACCCTTTAATGAGCAGTTCTTC.

This clonotype was counted only a few times. The chain recombines TRBV7-2 with TRBJ2-5; D is unresolved. This CDR3 has 13 amino acids. From germline, CDR1 is SGHTA and CDR2 FQGNSA. V was clipped by 7 bases and J by 1 base, with 10 bases between them. CDR3 nucleotides: TGTGCCAGCACCAAACGGGTCCAAGAGACCCAGTACTTC. Protein sequence: CASTKRVQETQYF.

This clonotype was counted ten times or more. The V and J genes are TRBV28 and TRBJ2-7, with D possibly TRBD1 on 7 matching bases. CDR1 MDHEN and CDR2 SYDVKM come from the germline V gene. The CDR3 spans 15 residues. Deletions cut 3 bases from V and 3 bases from J, with 15 bases between. The CDR3 loop is CASSFTGQGGYEQYF. The CDR3 region has the DNA TGTGCCAGCAGTTTTACGGGCCAGGGGGGCTACGAGCAGTACTTC. The full variable domain, rest sourced from reference TRBV28 and TRBJ2-7, is DVKVTQSSRYLVKRTGEKVFLECVQDMDHENMFWYRQDPGLGLRLIYFSYDVKMKEKGDIPEGYSVSREKKERFSLILESASTNQTSMYLCASSFTGQGGYEQYFGPGTRLTVT.

This clonotype was seen a handful of times. This chain uses TRBV5-5 with TRBJ2-2; D not certain. The CDR3 extends over 14 amino acids. V was pared by 4 bases and J by 7 bases, with 14 bases between. CDR1 SGHKS and CDR2 YYEKEE come from the germline V gene (reference sequence). In nucleotides, the CDR3 is TGTGCCAGCAGCCTTCCCCCAGAGCTCGGGGAGCTGTTTTTT. Translated, it gives CASSLPPELGELFF.

This clonotype was seen a few times. The DNA of the CDR3 is TGTGCCAGCAGTTACGTGGCTGGACAGGGCTACGAGCAGTACTTC. This gives the protein CASSYVAGQGYEQYF. The gene calls are TRBV6-5 and TRBJ2-7; 8 bases fit TRBD1. Germline-derived CDR1 and CDR2 are MNHEY and SVGAGI. V shed 2 bases, J shed 3 bases, and the junction held 6 bases outside the gene matches. CDR3 length equals 15 residues.

The chain is built from TRBV12-3 or TRBV12-4 and TRBJ1-6, with TRBD1 matching 10 bases. The ends lost 3 bases at V and 9 bases at J; junction bases unmatched: 2. There are 14 residues in the CDR3. For the CDR3, the DNA is TGTGCCAGCAGTTTCGGGACAGGGGCTTCACCCCTCCACTTT. Translated, it gives CASSFGTGASPLHF.

J is TRBJ1-1 and V is TRBV15, with D possibly being TRBD1 (6 bases). CDR1 and CDR2 (germline): LNHNV, YYDKDF (reference sequence). This CDR3 spans 14 amino acids. Trimming cost V 5 bases and J 4 bases, with 14 bases left between them. The CDR3 nucleotides are TGTGCCACCAGCCGGGGGACACTCGGCACTGAAGCTTTCTTT. It specifies CATSRGTLGTEAFF.

This clonotype was picked up many times. V usage is TRBV29-1 and J usage is TRBJ2-5, with 7 positions matching TRBD2. The junction had 6 bases not matched to a gene; V was cut back by 2 bases and J by 6 bases. The CDR3 totals 13 residues. Looked up from germline, CDR1 is SQVTM and CDR2 is ANQGSEA. Here the CDR3 reads CSVEWASGKTQYF. The CDR3 DNA sequence: TGCAGCGTTGAATGGGCTAGCGGAAAGACCCAGTACTTC. The full variable domain, rest sourced from reference TRBV29-1 and TRBJ2-5, is SAVISQKPSRDICQRGTSLTIQCQVDSQVTMMFWYRQQPGQSLTLIATANQGSEATYESGFVIDKFPISRPNLTFSTLTVSNMSPEDSSIYLCSVEWASGKTQYFGPGTRLLVL.

The V call is TRBV20-1, the J call TRBJ1-1, with TRBD1 identical over 7 bases. The J segment lost 4 bases and the V segment lost 0 bases, leaving 11 bases of the junction unmatched. CDR3 length equals 16 residues. The germline CDR1 and CDR2 sequences are DFQATT and SNEGSKA (reference sequence). CDR3 in DNA: TGCAGTGCTAGAGAGAGTACAGGGGTTGGGGTCACTGAAGCTTTCTTT. Encoded protein: CSARESTGVGVTEAFF.

Remarks on this clonotype: The junction differs from germline at one of its ends, possibly a read error. The V and J genes are TRBV7-9 and TRBJ2-1; D is unresolved. The CDR3 sequence is 17 residues long. Per the germline V gene, CDR1 is SEHNR and CDR2 is FQNEAQ (reference sequence). DNA of the CDR3: TGTGCCAGCAGCCGCGGCCTTTTAGGGCAGAAAGACAATGGGCAGTTCTTC. Protein product: CASSRGLLGQKDNGQFF. The entire variable domain, with the rest obtained from reference TRBV7-9 and TRBJ2-1, is as follows: DTGVSQNPRHKITKRGQNVTFRCDPISEHNRLYWYRQTLGQGPEFLTYFQNEAQLEKSRLLSDRFSAERPKGSFSTLEIQRTEQGDSAMYLCASSRGLLGQKDNGQFFGPGTRLTVL.

This chain connects TRBV7-9 to TRBJ2-5; unclear D gene. The J call may be in error: the DNA end matches TRBJ2-7 better. The CDR3 totals 12 residues. The germline V gene has CDR1 SEHNR and CDR2 FQNEAQ (reference sequence). This CDR3 is CASSLRLDEQYF. The CDR3 bases are TGTGCCAGCAGCTTGAGGCTGGACGAGCAGTACTTC.

V and J are TRBV4-3 and TRBJ2-7, with 7 bases fitting TRBD1. V lost 4 bases to trimming and J lost 2 bases; unmatched junction nucleotides: 14. The CDR3 runs 17 residues. Germline loops: CDR1 LGHNA, CDR2 YSLEER. The CDR3 sequence is CASSLSRQGRNPYEQYF. The DNA of the CDR3 is TGCGCCAGCAGCCTAAGCAGACAGGGAAGAAACCCCTACGAGCAGTACTTC.

V and J are TRBV10-2 and TRBJ2-7; D may be TRBD1 or TRBD2 (6 bases each). V lost 3 bases and J 6 bases, leaving 12 bases between the germline ends. Germline V gene sequence: CDR1 WSHSY, CDR2 SAAADI. The CDR3 runs to 13 residues. The CDR3: CASSEQGLAEQYF. The CDR3 DNA sequence: TGCGCCAGCAGTGAACAGGGACTCGCCGAGCAGTACTTC.

This chain's CDR3 is CASSRTGVTEAFF. The DNA of the CDR3 is TGTGCCAGCAGCAGGACAGGGGTTACTGAAGCTTTCTTT. The gene calls are TRBV12-3 or TRBV12-4 and TRBJ1-1; 9 bases match TRBD1. This CDR3 has 13 amino acids. J was trimmed by 5 bases and V by 6 bases; bases with no gene match: 4.

The chain is built from TRBV7-2 and TRBJ2-4, with D unclear. The tail of the sequence fits TRBJ2-5 better, so the J call may be wrong. CDR1 is SGHTA and CDR2 is FQGNSA in the germline V gene. CDR3 size: 15 residues. CDR3 sequence reads: CASSLAAVRDETQYF. The CDR3 DNA sequence: TGTGCCAGCAGCTTAGCTGCGGTCAGAGACGAGACCCAGTACTTC.

As for this clonotype: At one of its ends the junction is not consistent with the germline gene, which may arise from a read error. The chain has TRBV12-3 or TRBV12-4 and TRBJ1-4; 12 bases are a match to TRBD1. This CDR3 has 15 residues. CDR3 sequence (DNA): TGTGCCAGCAGTGTCCGGGACAGGGGGCGCGAAAAACCGTTTTTT. Its translation: CASSVRDRGREKPFF.

This clonotype was recorded a few times. V usage is TRBV7-8 and J usage is TRBJ2-5; 8 positions match TRBD1. The DNA end lines up better with TRBJ2-7; the J call may be wrong. This CDR3 spans 14 amino acids. Germline V CDR1 and CDR2: SGHVS, FQNEAQ. The CDR3 region is CASSSPGQDYEQYF. The CDR3 DNA follows: TGTGCCAGCAGCTCACCGGGACAGGACTACGAGCAGTACTTC.

The chain carries TRBV5-1 and TRBJ2-2; a possible D gene is TRBD2 (5 bases). V dropped 7 bases and J dropped 4 bases, with 11 bases sitting between them. Per germline, CDR1 SGHRS and CDR2 YFSETQ. This CDR3 is 13 amino acids long. For the CDR3, the DNA is TGCGCCAGCGATCTCAGCGGCACCGGGGAGCTGTTTTTT. This encodes CASDLSGTGELFF.

The rearrangement joins TRBV6-4 to TRBJ2-1; D might be TRBD2 (5 bases). CDR1 is MRHNA and CDR2 is SNTAGT in the germline V gene. CDR3 length: 16 residues. The V gene lost 2 bases and the J gene lost 0 bases, with 11 bases spanning the gap. The CDR3 DNA is TGTGCCAGCAGTGACCGCCTGGGGAGCTCCTACAATGAGCAGTTCTTC. Its protein is CASSDRLGSSYNEQFF.

This clonotype showed up just a few times. The genes are TRBV9 and TRBJ2-5; D may be TRBD1 (6 bases). The CDR3 is made up of 15 amino acids. CDR1 is SGDLS, CDR2 YYNGEE, per germline. V was trimmed by 2 bases and J by 4 bases, leaving 15 bases between them. CDR3 in DNA: TGTGCCAGCAGCGTTACAGGGTATGGGGCAGAGACCCAGTACTTC. The encoded protein is CASSVTGYGAETQYF.